Listed below are T cell receptor beta chains from one sample, sequenced in a study of cytomegalovirus exposure and HLA in healthy donors. Clones were read by immunoSEQ multiplex PCR, and TCRdb kept only the in-frame ones, dropping some. Seen here are 100,000 to 150,000 clones, approximately 81% observed once, and the top ten hold more than 3%. Sequencing used PBMCs. These receptors were collected from a man between 18 and 29 years old in good health and CMV-seropositive. Each CDR3 is given with its conserved first and last residue. D genes are given only for firm matches. A row's size may be missing; if present it is once, few, many or a size class.

abundance	v_gene	d_gene	j_gene	CDR3aa	CDR3nt
-	TRBV19	-	TRBJ1-1	CASREMRDGMNTEAFF	TGTGCCAGTAGGGAGATGCGAGATGGCATGAACACTGAAGCTTTCTTT
few	TRBV11-2	TRBD2	TRBJ2-4	CASSLQGLAGNLAKNIQYF	TGTGCCAGCAGCTTACAAGGACTAGCGGGAAACCTAGCCAAAAACATTCAGTACTTC
-	TRBV19	-	TRBJ1-1	CASSITGNTEAFF	TGTGCCAGTAGTATAACTGGGAACACTGAAGCTTTCTTT
-	TRBV14	-	TRBJ2-7	CASSQANSYEQYF	TGTGCCAGCAGCCAAGCCAACTCCTACGAGCAGTACTTC
few	TRBV10-3	-	TRBJ2-3	CAINHPGESTDTQYF	TGTGCCATCAACCATCCGGGGGAAAGCACAGATACGCAGTATTTT
-	TRBV18	-	TRBJ1-2	CASSTDRNYGYTF	TGTGCCAGCTCAACGGACAGAAACTATGGCTACACCTTC
-	TRBV19	TRBD1	TRBJ1-1	CASSRDRQGSRNTEAFF	TGTGCCAGTAGTAGAGACAGACAGGGGTCCAGGAACACTGAAGCTTTCTTT
-	TRBV7-2	TRBD1	TRBJ2-7	CASSSQTGNEQYF	TGTGCCAGCAGCTCACAGACAGGGAACGAGCAGTACTTC
few	TRBV19	TRBD2	TRBJ2-7	CASSISPGLTYEQYF	TGTGCCAGTAGTATTTCGCCGGGACTAACTTACGAGCAGTACTTC
-	TRBV6-5	TRBD2	TRBJ2-1	CASNGRENNEQFF	TGTGCCAGCAACGGGAGGGAAAACAATGAGCAGTTCTTC
-	TRBV12-5	TRBD2	TRBJ2-1	CASGLVAGGHNEQFF	TGTGCTAGTGGTTTGGTTGCGGGAGGTCACAATGAGCAGTTCTTC
-	TRBV5-6	TRBD2	TRBJ2-3	CASSPAWGGTDTQYF	TGTGCCAGCAGCCCAGCGTGGGGGGGTACAGATACGCAGTATTTT
-	TRBV5-1	-	TRBJ1-1	CASSPDSDRITEAFF	TGCGCCAGCAGCCCCGATTCAGACAGAATAACTGAAGCTTTCTTT
once	TRBV19	TRBD1	TRBJ1-1	CASDDPGQLNTEAFF	TGTGCCAGTGATGATCCGGGACAGTTGAACACTGAAGCTTTCTTT
-	TRBV2	-	TRBJ2-7	CASLTGEGGFSEQYF	TGTGCCAGCTTGACAGGAGAGGGCGGTTTCAGCGAGCAGTACTTC
-	TRBV10-3	-	TRBJ1-1	CATKLNTEAFF	TGTGCCACCAAATTGAACACTGAAGCTTTCTTT
few	TRBV6-4	-	TRBJ2-2	CASSPSSGGNTGELFF	TGTGCCAGCAGTCCTTCGAGCGGAGGGAACACCGGGGAGCTGTTTTTT
-	TRBV11-2	TRBD1	TRBJ1-2	CASCLGQGNWLYGYTF	TGTGCCAGCTGTCTGGGACAGGGTAATTGGTTGTATGGCTACACCTTC
few	TRBV10-3	-	TRBJ2-1	CASSERSGGFNEQFF	TGTGCCAGCAGTGAAAGATCTGGTGGCTTCAATGAGCAGTTCTTC
-	TRBV10-3	-	TRBJ1-1	CAAGQTNTEAFF	TGTGCCGCTGGACAGACGAACACTGAAGCTTTCTTT
-	TRBV29-1	-	TRBJ2-1	CSVRGGVEQFF	TGCAGCGTTAGGGGGGGCGTGGAGCAGTTCTTC
-	TRBV6-1	-	TRBJ2-3	CASSDNTDTQYF	TGTGCCAGCAGTGACAACACAGATACGCAGTATTTT
once	TRBV11-2	TRBD2	TRBJ2-5	CASSLGQLAGETQYF	TGTGCCAGCAGCTTAGGTCAGCTAGCGGGAGAGACCCAGTACTTC
-	TRBV7-2	-	TRBJ2-5	CASSPSGRQETQYF	TGTGCCAGCAGTCCGTCAGGAAGGCAAGAGACCCAGTACTTC
-	TRBV7-9	TRBD1	TRBJ2-6	CASSPRQGRAGANVLTF	TGTGCCAGCAGCCCCCGACAGGGTAGGGCTGGGGCCAACGTCCTGACTTTC
-	TRBV18	-	TRBJ2-2	CASSPPQAILNTGELFF	TGTGCCAGCTCACCACCACAGGCGATCCTTAACACCGGGGAGCTGTTTTTT
-	TRBV10-3	-	TRBJ2-3	CAISESYQRTDTQYF	TGTGCCATCAGTGAGTCATATCAGAGGACAGATACGCAGTATTTT
-	TRBV30	TRBD1	TRBJ1-1	CAWSRDRNTEAFF	TGTGCCTGGAGTCGGGACAGGAACACTGAAGCTTTCTTT
-	TRBV2	TRBD1	TRBJ2-1	CASSHRGTYNEQFF	TGTGCCAGCAGCCACAGGGGGACCTACAATGAGCAGTTCTTC
-	TRBV11-2	-	TRBJ1-1	CASSLVKTGTMNTEAFF	TGTGCCAGCAGCTTAGTGAAAACCGGGACAATGAACACTGAAGCTTTCTTT
-	TRBV27	-	TRBJ2-3	CASSFSPDTQYF	TGTGCCAGCAGTTTTTCCCCGGATACGCAGTATTTT
-	TRBV30	-	TRBJ1-2	CAWTGFNYGYTF	TGTGCCTGGACAGGTTTTAACTATGGCTACACCTTC
-	TRBV27	-	TRBJ2-3	CASSLPHSTDTQYF	TGTGCCAGCAGCTTACCACATAGCACAGATACGCAGTATTTT
-	TRBV9	TRBD2	TRBJ2-3	CASSQPRTETSGRTDTQYF	TGTGCCAGCAGCCAACCCCGAACAGAAACTAGCGGGAGGACAGATACGCAGTATTTT
-	TRBV5-4	TRBD1	TRBJ2-7	CASSIGTGRASGYEQYF	TGTGCCAGCAGCATCGGGACAGGGAGGGCTAGTGGGTACGAGCAGTACTTC